This T cell receptor (beta chain) was obtained from a study of cytomegalovirus exposure and HLA in healthy donors. The PCR made use of 60 Vbeta and 13 Jbeta primers. The repertoire was sequenced with immunoSEQ multiplex PCR; TCRdb's copy has only in-frame clones and lacks some. The sample records some 80,000 clones, 78% being singletons. Study-wide findings and caveats: V- and J-gene trimming of TCR beta was linked (in a later analysis) to a missense DCLRE1C variant. It was reported that TCR beta sequences correctly inferred the HLA-A and HLA-B alleles for most subjects. The classifier reportedly diagnosed cytomegalovirus status with high specificity and sensitivity.

The CDR3 covers 12 residues. Per the germline V gene, CDR1 is SNHLY and CDR2 is FYNNEI. V was shortened by 6 bases and J by 9 bases, with 12 bases between the two germline ends. Comment on this clone: Its antigen is not identified.

The chain couples TRBV2 to TRBJ2-1, with D maybe TRBD1 (5 bases). This TCR derives from a man younger than 30 in good health and CMV-seropositive. The sample taken for sequencing was PBMCs. The CDR3 protein is CASRAGAVEQFF. Here the CDR3 DNA reads TGTGCCAGCAGGGCTGGGGCCGTTGAGCAGTTCTTC.